Listed below are T cell receptor beta chains from one sample, sequenced in a study of blood T cell repertoires in COVID-19. Repertoires were generated with immunoSEQ multiplex PCR, while TCRdb's copy carries only in-frame clones and drops some. The sample consists of 150,000 to 180,000 clones, about three quarters of them appearing once. The sequenced sample consisted of peripheral blood. The receptors here all came from an elderly man with acute or convalescent COVID-19. Each CDR3 is given with its conserved first and last residue. D genes are given only for firm matches. Clone size is shown for a subset of rows, as once, few, many or a class of expanded clone.

CASSVRDRGGEQFF TGTGCCAGTAGTGTCCGGGACAGGGGGGGTGAGCAGTTCTTC TRBV19 NA TRBJ2-1 TRBD1
CASSLKGQGNEKLFF TGTGCCAGCAGCTTGAAAGGGCAGGGTAATGAAAAACTGTTTTTT TRBV5-6 NA TRBJ1-4 NA
CASSRQGNGEQFF TGTGCCAGCAGCCGACAGGGGAATGGCGAGCAGTTCTTC TRBV12-3/TRBV12-4 NA TRBJ2-1 TRBD1
CASSVGPTGGGNTIYF TGTGCCAGCAGCGTGGGCCCGACGGGAGGTGGAAACACCATATATTTT TRBV9 NA TRBJ1-3 NA
CASSLIQGNEQFF TGTGCCAGCAGCTTAATACAGGGGAATGAGCAGTTCTTC TRBV7-8 NA TRBJ2-1 TRBD1
CASSKPGLAGGLETQYF TGTGCCAGCTCCAAACCGGGACTAGCGGGGGGTCTGGAGACCCAGTACTTC TRBV18 once TRBJ2-5 TRBD2
CASSADRGTDTQYF TGTGCCAGCAGCGCGGACAGGGGCACAGATACGCAGTATTTT TRBV7-9 NA TRBJ2-3 TRBD1
CASSQETGTYGYTF TGCGCCAGCAGCCAAGAGACAGGGACCTATGGCTACACCTTC TRBV4-1 once TRBJ1-2 TRBD1
CASSNRVGNQPQHF TGTGCCAGTAGTAACAGGGTAGGTAATCAGCCCCAGCATTTT TRBV19 few TRBJ1-5 NA
CTSSQSRAGQNQETQYF TGCACCAGCAGTCAATCGAGGGCCGGACAGAACCAAGAGACCCAGTACTTC TRBV23-1 NA TRBJ2-5 NA
CASSLAPTVNNEQFF TGCGCCAGCAGCTTGGCCCCGACAGTTAACAATGAGCAGTTCTTC TRBV5-1 NA TRBJ2-1 NA
CSASSLAVSTDTQYF TGCAGTGCTAGTAGTCTGGCAGTGAGCACAGATACGCAGTATTTT TRBV20-1 NA TRBJ2-3 NA
CASSLRGASQSPNQPQHF TGTGCCAGCAGCTTAAGGGGTGCCAGCCAAAGTCCCAATCAGCCCCAGCATTTT TRBV7-8 few TRBJ1-5 NA
CAWSVQNRGEAFF TGTGCCTGGAGTGTACAAAACCGGGGGGAAGCTTTCTTT TRBV30 NA TRBJ1-1 NA
CASNPGQGSGELFF TGTGCCAGTAATCCGGGACAGGGAAGCGGGGAGCTGTTTTTT TRBV19 many TRBJ2-2 TRBD1
CASSSPTGVSEAFF TGTGCCAGCAGCAGTCCGACAGGGGTCTCTGAAGCTTTCTTT TRBV7-9 NA TRBJ1-1 TRBD1
CASRVTTDTQYF TGTGCCAGCAGGGTAACAACCGATACGCAGTATTTT TRBV11-1 once TRBJ2-3 NA
CASSPTTSFQTQYF TGTGCCAGCAGCCCCACCACTAGTTTTCAGACCCAGTACTTC TRBV5-5 NA TRBJ2-5 NA
CASSNTSGGAETQYF TGTGCCAGCAGCAATACTAGCGGGGGGGCCGAGACCCAGTACTTC TRBV7-9 NA TRBJ2-5 TRBD2
CASSRSTGGTGELFF TGTGCCAGCAGCCGTAGCACGGGTGGGACCGGGGAGCTGTTTTTT TRBV3-1/TRBV3-2 NA TRBJ2-2 NA
CASRGLAREQFF TGTGCCAGCAGGGGACTAGCGCGTGAGCAGTTCTTC TRBV2 NA TRBJ2-1 TRBD2
CASSGTGSNQPQHF TGTGCCAGTAGTGGGACAGGGAGCAATCAGCCCCAGCATTTT TRBV19 NA TRBJ1-5 TRBD1
CASSSIQGTGELFF TGTGCCAGCAGCTCGATACAGGGAACCGGGGAGCTGTTTTTT TRBV7-3 NA TRBJ2-2 NA
CASSLEPSGANEKLFF TGCGCCAGCAGCTTGGAGCCCTCGGGGGCTAATGAAAAACTGTTTTTT TRBV5-1 few TRBJ1-4 NA
CASSLEAWGVRNEQFF TGTGCCAGCAGCTTGGAGGCCTGGGGGGTTCGGAATGAGCAGTTCTTC TRBV5-4 NA TRBJ2-1 NA
CASAGDRSYGYTF TGCGCCAGCGCCGGGGACAGATCCTATGGCTACACCTTC TRBV5-1 few TRBJ1-2 TRBD1
CASSPTGTGAVSPLHF TGTGCCAGCAGCCCAACCGGGACAGGCGCTGTTTCACCCCTCCACTTT TRBV7-6 NA TRBJ1-6 TRBD1
CASSLGTGNTGELFF TGTGCCAGCAGCTTAGGGACAGGGAACACCGGGGAGCTGTTTTTT TRBV7-3 NA TRBJ2-2 TRBD1
CASSPGGYNQPQHF TGTGCCAGCAGTCCGGGAGGGTACAATCAGCCCCAGCATTTT TRBV28 NA TRBJ1-5 NA
CASSEPGQAWNYGYTF TGCGCCAGCAGTGAGCCGGGACAGGCTTGGAACTATGGCTACACCTTC TRBV10-2 NA TRBJ1-2 TRBD1
CASSSGQLGEKLFF TGTGCCAGCAGCTCGGGACAGCTCGGCGAAAAACTGTTTTTT TRBV11-3 NA TRBJ1-4 TRBD1
CASSYSASGDPYEQYF TGTGCCAGCAGTTACTCTGCTAGCGGGGACCCCTACGAGCAGTACTTC TRBV6-6 NA TRBJ2-7 TRBD2
CASKSKLRMNTEAFF TGTGCCAGTAAATCTAAACTAAGAATGAACACTGAAGCTTTCTTT TRBV19 NA TRBJ1-1 NA
CSVEADTRAKNIQYF TGCAGCGTTGAAGCTGATACCAGGGCCAAAAACATTCAGTACTTC TRBV29-1 NA TRBJ2-4 NA
CASSLGTGGLGYTF TGCGCCAGCAGCTTGGGGACAGGAGGCCTTGGCTACACCTTC TRBV5-1 NA TRBJ1-2 TRBD1
CASSWGRNSPLHF TGTGCCAGCAGTTGGGGGCGGAATTCACCCCTCCACTTT TRBV27 NA TRBJ1-6 NA
CATELRGEQFF TGTGCCACCGAGCTTAGAGGAGAGCAGTTCTTC TRBV24-1 once TRBJ2-1 NA
CASNRERAGPQHF TGTGCCAGCAACAGGGAAAGGGCAGGGCCCCAGCATTTT TRBV5-6 NA TRBJ1-5 NA
CASSKLSGGRYTEAFF TGTGCCAGCAGCAAACTTTCGGGGGGGAGGTACACTGAAGCTTTCTTT TRBV21-1 NA TRBJ1-1 NA